These 10 T cell receptor beta chains came from one sample sequenced in a study of T cells after yellow fever vaccination. Each CDR3 protein is one row after TCRdb ran MiXCR on the 5' RACE reads. This sample has about 220,000 distinct CDR3 sequences, with roughly 3% found just once. The sample was CD4+ T cells sorted from PBMCs, taken 10 days after the yellow fever booster vaccination. Source of these receptors: a man between 18 and 29 years old who received the YFV17D yellow fever vaccine.

This clonotype was observed a few times. This rearrangement joins TRBV18 to TRBJ1-2, with D perhaps TRBD1 (6 bases). From germline, CDR1 is KGHSH and CDR2 LQKENI. The V end lost 0 bases, the J end lost 4 bases, and 15 bases lay between the germline ends. The CDR3 has 16 residues. For the CDR3, the DNA is TGTGCCAGCTCACCACCGGAGGGGGGTCTTGGCTATGGCTACACCTTC. The encoded protein is CASSPPEGGLGYGYTF.

Ten or more counts support this clonotype. The CDR3 reads CASSLVGQGAAEQFF. The CDR3 DNA reads TGTGCCAGCAGCTTAGTTGGCCAGGGGGCGGCTGAGCAGTTCTTC. The chain carries TRBV7-9 and TRBJ2-1; 8 bases fit TRBD1. Germline trimming cut 1 base from V and 9 bases from J; bases unmatched to any gene: 8. Germline lookup yields CDR1 SEHNR and CDR2 FQNEAQ (reference sequence). The CDR3 totals 15 residues.

This clonotype was detected a few times. DNA for the CDR3: TGTGCCACCAGCAGCTGGGGGGCAGATGAGCAGTTCTTC. As protein: CATSSWGADEQFF. V gene TRBV15 combines with J gene TRBJ2-1; D may correspond to TRBD1 or TRBD2 (6 bases each). Germline CDR1 LNHNV, CDR2 YYDKDF (reference sequence). The V gene lost 3 bases and the J gene lost 8 bases, with 11 bases spanning the gap. CDR3 length equals 13 residues.

Ten or more counts support this clonotype. J is TRBJ2-7 and V is TRBV28; D uncertain. Per germline, CDR1 MDHEN and CDR2 SYDVKM. Trimming left V 8 bases short and J 2 bases short, with 13 bases between. The CDR3 has 13 residues. CDR3 loop: CASFLGGAYEQYF. The CDR3 nucleotides read TGTGCCAGCTTTCTAGGCGGAGCCTACGAGCAGTACTTC.

This clonotype has just a few counts. This rearrangement joins TRBV20-1 to TRBJ2-3, with TRBD1 identical over 8 bases. V was pared by 3 bases and J by 3 bases, with 11 bases of the junction left unmatched. This CDR3 is 16 amino acids long. From germline, CDR1 is DFQATT and CDR2 SNEGSKA (reference sequence). The CDR3 loop is CSARSVQGVKTDTQYF. The CDR3 nucleotides read TGCAGTGCTAGGTCCGTACAGGGGGTTAAGACAGATACGCAGTATTTT.

This clonotype was observed many times. This sequence joins TRBV7-3 and TRBJ2-1; TRBD2 aligns across 8 bases. CDR1 and CDR2 from the germline V gene are SGHTA and FQGTGA. J gave up 10 bases and V 1 base, and 3 bases lay outside the gene matches. The CDR3 is made up of 13 amino acids. The CDR3 reads CASSLNGGDEQFF. The CDR3, as DNA: TGTGCCAGCAGCTTAAACGGGGGGGACGAGCAGTTCTTC.

The chain employs TRBV5-1 and TRBJ1-2, with TRBD1 matching over 7 bases. The V gene end was trimmed by 2 bases and the J gene end by 6 bases; junction bases not matched to a gene: 7. There are 14 residues in the CDR3. Germline V CDR1 and CDR2: SGHRS, YFSETQ. The CDR3 sequence is CASSFDRAEDGYTF. The CDR3 DNA sequence: TGCGCCAGCAGCTTTGACAGGGCGGAGGATGGCTACACCTTC.

This clonotype was observed at least ten times. This chain joins TRBV5-1 and TRBJ1-2, with D unresolved. There are 12 residues in the CDR3. Trimming removed 4 bases from V and 5 bases from J, with 9 bases in between. Germline V lookup: CDR1 SGHRS, CDR2 YFSETQ. This CDR3 is CASSVDRYGYTF. As DNA, the CDR3 is TGCGCCAGCAGCGTAGACCGGTATGGCTACACCTTC.

This clonotype has only a few counts. The chain carries TRBV12-3 or TRBV12-4 and TRBJ2-4; the D call may be TRBD1 or TRBD2 (7 bases each). CDR3 size: 15 residues. The V end was cut by 5 bases, the J end by 6 bases, with 17 bases between. This CDR3 reads CASSPGGGRGNIQYF. The CDR3 coding sequence is TGTGCCAGCAGTCCAGGGGGAGGGAGGGGAAACATTCAGTACTTC.

This clonotype occurred many times. The chain links TRBV29-1 to TRBJ1-3, with D possibly matching TRBD1 (5 bases). From germline, CDR1 is SQVTM and CDR2 ANQGSEA. V lost 3 bases, J lost 4 bases, and 10 bases lay in between. This CDR3 region has 13 residues. The CDR3 here is CSVDGGPGNTIYF. The CDR3 DNA reads as TGCAGCGTTGATGGGGGTCCGGGAAACACCATATATTTT.